The rows below give T cell receptor beta chains drawn from one sample of a study of cytomegalovirus exposure and HLA in healthy donors. Clones were read by immunoSEQ multiplex PCR, and TCRdb kept only the in-frame ones, dropping some. The sample includes approximately 280,000 clones, around 90% of them seen just once. Sequenced sample: PBMCs. Receptors were obtained from a young woman in good health and CMV-seronegative. Both conserved end residues are part of each CDR3. Fields, in order: D gene, J gene, V gene, clone size, CDR3 protein, CDR3 DNA. The D gene is left open where the match is weak. Size tells how often a clone was seen (once, few, many) or the class of an expanded clone, and some rows leave it out.

TRBD2 TRBJ2-5 TRBV23-1 once CATKRGPGGTQYF TGCGCCACCAAGCGGGGGCCGGGGGGAACCCAGTACTTC
- TRBJ2-7 TRBV10-2 - CASSELLNRVDEQYF TGCGCCAGCAGTGAGTTATTAAACAGGGTCGACGAGCAGTACTTC
TRBD2 TRBJ2-1 TRBV29-1 - CSVVGEGLAVRPEQFF TGCAGCGTTGTAGGGGAAGGGCTAGCGGTCCGTCCTGAGCAGTTCTTC
TRBD1 TRBJ2-1 TRBV29-1 once CSVLHVGDRGRHEQFF TGCAGCGTCCTCCACGTAGGGGACAGGGGCCGCCATGAGCAGTTCTTC
TRBD1 TRBJ2-1 TRBV29-1 - CSVEDPGQGGYNEQFF TGCAGCGTTGAAGACCCGGGACAGGGGGGTTACAATGAGCAGTTCTTC
TRBD1 TRBJ1-5 TRBV19 - CASRTRGTTTYSNQPQHF TGTGCCAGTAGAACCAGGGGGACCACGACTTATAGCAATCAGCCCCAGCATTTT
- TRBJ1-6 TRBV7-8 - CASSSEHFNSPLHF TGTGCCAGCAGCTCCGAACATTTTAATTCACCCCTCCACTTT
- TRBJ2-5 TRBV10-3 - CAISYSGGAQETQYF TGTGCCATCAGTTATTCCGGCGGGGCGCAAGAGACCCAGTACTTC
- TRBJ1-5 TRBV2 - CASKGQPSNNQPQHF TGTGCCAGCAAGGGGCAGCCTTCGAACAATCAGCCCCAGCATTTT
- TRBJ1-2 TRBV7-9 - CASSLGLLYGYTF TGTGCCAGCAGCTTAGGCCTACTCTATGGCTACACCTTC
- TRBJ2-7 TRBV6-5 - CASSYPTGEQYF TGTGCCAGCAGTTACCCCACGGGTGAGCAGTACTTC
- TRBJ2-7 TRBV13 - CASSAQGPEQYF TGTGCCAGCAGTGCCCAGGGGCCCGAGCAGTACTTC
- TRBJ1-2 TRBV2 - CASSVGEYGYTF TGTGCCAGCAGCGTGGGAGAATATGGCTACACCTTC
TRBD1 TRBJ1-6 TRBV2 - CASRGQGLENSPLHF TGTGCCAGCCGCGGACAGGGTTTGGAAAATTCACCCCTCCACTTT
TRBD2 TRBJ2-1 TRBV7-9 - CASSSTSGGYNEQFF TGTGCCAGCAGCTCGACTAGCGGGGGGTACAATGAGCAGTTCTTC
- TRBJ2-5 TRBV29-1 - CSVSYSIQETQYF TGCAGCGTGTCTTACAGTATTCAAGAGACCCAGTACTTC
- TRBJ1-3 TRBV11-2 - CASSLRPGAGNTIYF TGTGCCAGCAGCTTACGGCCAGGGGCTGGAAACACCATATATTTT
TRBD1 TRBJ1-2 TRBV19 once CASTLLSGGLYGYTF TGTGCCAGTACCTTGCTCTCAGGGGGGCTCTATGGCTACACCTTC
- TRBJ2-7 TRBV20-1 - CSAPSYYEQYF TGCAGTGCCCCAAGCTATTACGAGCAGTACTTC
TRBD1 TRBJ1-6 TRBV13 - CASSSDRVNSPLHF TGTGCCAGCAGCTCCGACAGGGTGAATTCACCCCTCCACTTT
- TRBJ1-5 TRBV6-6 - CASSAGIRDQPQHF TGTGCCAGCAGTGCGGGGATTCGCGATCAGCCCCAGCATTTT
- TRBJ1-1 TRBV2 - CASTAVDTNTEAFF TGTGCCAGCACTGCCGTAGACACGAACACTGAAGCTTTCTTT
- TRBJ2-1 TRBV6-6 few CATYYNEQFF TGTGCCACTTATTACAATGAGCAGTTCTTC
- TRBJ1-1 TRBV6-5 - CASSYQVTTEAFF TGTGCCAGCAGTTATCAGGTGACCACTGAAGCTTTCTTT
TRBD1 TRBJ1-4 TRBV6-1 - CASSEAFGRWDRASRATNEKLFF TGTGCCAGCAGTGAAGCGTTCGGGAGGTGGGACAGGGCGTCGAGGGCAACTAATGAAAAACTGTTTTTT
- TRBJ1-6 TRBV14 - CASSYPAPRPLHF TGTGCCAGCAGCTACCCGGCCCCGAGGCCCCTCCACTTT
- TRBJ2-6 TRBV6-1 - CAGLLTGANVLTF TGTGCCGGACTTTTGACTGGGGCCAACGTCCTGACTTTC
- TRBJ1-2 TRBV6-1 - CASRAKRGTIYGYTF TGTGCCAGCAGAGCAAAGCGTGGGACAATTTATGGCTACACCTTC
- TRBJ1-1 TRBV30 - CACPVRGTEAFF TGTGCCTGCCCTGTTCGGGGTACTGAAGCTTTCTTT
- TRBJ1-1 TRBV2 - CDSRGLDLMNTEAFF TGTGACTCCCGAGGGTTAGACTTGATGAACACTGAAGCTTTCTTT
- TRBJ1-1 TRBV2 - CASILGSEAFF TGTGCCAGCATTCTTGGCAGTGAAGCTTTCTTT
- TRBJ1-1 TRBV9 - CASSVATASEAFF TGTGCCAGCAGCGTAGCCACAGCCAGTGAAGCTTTCTTT
- TRBJ2-7 TRBV5-8 once CASSPARGGHYEQYF TGTGCCAGCAGCCCCGCGCGGGGCGGCCACTACGAGCAGTACTTC